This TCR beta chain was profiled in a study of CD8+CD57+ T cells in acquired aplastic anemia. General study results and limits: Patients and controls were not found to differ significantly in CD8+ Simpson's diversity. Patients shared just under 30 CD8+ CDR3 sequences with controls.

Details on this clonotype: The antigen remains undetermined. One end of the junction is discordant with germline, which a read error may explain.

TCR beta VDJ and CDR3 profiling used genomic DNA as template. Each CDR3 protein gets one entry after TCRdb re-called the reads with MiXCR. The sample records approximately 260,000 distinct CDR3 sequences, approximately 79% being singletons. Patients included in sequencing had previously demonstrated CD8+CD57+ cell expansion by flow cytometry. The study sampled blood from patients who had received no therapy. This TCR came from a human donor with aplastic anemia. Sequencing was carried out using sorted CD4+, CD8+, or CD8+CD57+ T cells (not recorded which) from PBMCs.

CDR3 protein: CASSKLRWTGSGTF. CDR3 sequence (DNA): TGTGCCAGCAGCAAACTCCGATGGACAGGGTCAGGCACGTTT. The chain links TRBV7-4 to TRBJ2-3; 8 bases are shared with TRBD1. The CDR3 is 14 residues long. Germline loops: CDR1 SGHVT, CDR2 SQSDAQ.